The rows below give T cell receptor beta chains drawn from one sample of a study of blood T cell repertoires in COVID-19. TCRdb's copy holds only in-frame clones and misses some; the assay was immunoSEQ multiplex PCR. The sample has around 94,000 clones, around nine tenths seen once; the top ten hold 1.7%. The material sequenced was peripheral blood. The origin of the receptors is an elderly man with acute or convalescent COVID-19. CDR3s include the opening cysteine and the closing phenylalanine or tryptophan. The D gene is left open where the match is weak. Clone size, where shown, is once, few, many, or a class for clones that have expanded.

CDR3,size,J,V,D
CASSLDGRLNQPQHF,NA,TRBJ1-5,TRBV11-2,NA
CASAFPGEYYEQYF,NA,TRBJ2-7,TRBV3-1/TRBV3-2,NA
CASSYSAGGTDTQYF,NA,TRBJ2-3,TRBV6-2/TRBV6-3,TRBD2
CASSPDRGTYNEQFF,NA,TRBJ2-1,TRBV2,TRBD1
CASSTLRLAQSTDTQYF,NA,TRBJ2-3,TRBV6-2/TRBV6-3,TRBD2
CASSVADRGTYEQYF,NA,TRBJ2-7,TRBV11-2,TRBD1
CASSQFPSRQPQHF,NA,TRBJ1-5,TRBV3-1/TRBV3-2,NA
CATSSDVSGTANEKLFF,NA,TRBJ1-4,TRBV15,TRBD1
CASSLQGAYTEAFF,once,TRBJ1-1,TRBV5-4,TRBD1
CASSVGTSGGDTQYF,NA,TRBJ2-3,TRBV9,TRBD2
CASTGTGGAGQPQHF,NA,TRBJ1-5,TRBV19,NA
CATSDLSASSYNEQFF,NA,TRBJ2-1,TRBV24-1,NA
CASSLAGGPDEQYF,NA,TRBJ2-7,TRBV7-2,TRBD2
CASSQGLAGFHNEQFF,NA,TRBJ2-1,TRBV7-9,TRBD2
CASSQTGSNNEQFF,few,TRBJ2-1,TRBV5-1,NA
CASSRDRGNTEAFF,NA,TRBJ1-1,TRBV28,TRBD1
CAISESAQGAGSPLHF,once,TRBJ1-6,TRBV10-3,TRBD1
CASSPRDRVTDTQYF,NA,TRBJ2-3,TRBV19,TRBD1
CATSVPGDTQYF,NA,TRBJ2-3,TRBV24-1,NA
CASSSPGGATNEKLFF,NA,TRBJ1-4,TRBV6-5,TRBD1
CASSIERGLGYGYTF,NA,TRBJ1-2,TRBV19,NA
CASSSLDRGRGSNQPQHF,NA,TRBJ1-5,TRBV7-6,TRBD1
CASRSRGLNTEAFF,NA,TRBJ1-1,TRBV2,TRBD1
CASSLSGQGAVDTQYF,NA,TRBJ2-3,TRBV5-1,TRBD1
CYSRTPASPEAFF,NA,TRBJ1-1,TRBV28,NA
CSVEGGLAGSGTQYF,NA,TRBJ2-5,TRBV29-1,TRBD2
CASSLGGQPYEQYF,once,TRBJ2-7,TRBV7-9,NA
CASSLDQGGVYEQYF,NA,TRBJ2-7,TRBV5-1,NA
CARTSGVEQPQHF,NA,TRBJ1-5,TRBV30,NA
CASSRQREGQFF,NA,TRBJ2-1,TRBV3-1/TRBV3-2,TRBD2
CASSVDSGYGYTF,NA,TRBJ1-2,TRBV9,NA
CASSLAGTDAYNEQFF,NA,TRBJ2-1,TRBV7-2,TRBD1
CASSPYYDRGRTEAFF,NA,TRBJ1-1,TRBV6-2/TRBV6-3,TRBD1
CASSRGGNSYNSPLHF,NA,TRBJ1-6,TRBV4-2,NA
CASSLLSSGNYEQYF,once,TRBJ2-7,TRBV7-2,TRBD2
CASSQGRSGSSNEQFF,NA,TRBJ2-1,TRBV4-1,NA
CASRDRGGEAFF,NA,TRBJ1-1,TRBV25-1,TRBD1
CASSGLAGLSTDTQYF,NA,TRBJ2-3,TRBV9,TRBD2
CASSLTDTQYF,NA,TRBJ2-3,TRBV28,NA
CASSLVRQGHEQYF,once,TRBJ2-7,TRBV5-1,NA
CASSPFSGIGEQYF,few,TRBJ2-7,TRBV11-2,NA
CATSDRTSGTLHGEQYF,NA,TRBJ2-7,TRBV24-1,TRBD2
CASSQRPHTTGDLSQQYF,NA,TRBJ2-7,TRBV14,TRBD1
CASSLLSGSPGELFF,NA,TRBJ2-2,TRBV7-3,TRBD2
CASSVDRVGSEQYF,once,TRBJ2-7,TRBV7-2,TRBD1
CASSQAAVPGVNYGYTF,NA,TRBJ1-2,TRBV4-3,NA
CASSRGQERVPGELFF,few,TRBJ2-2,TRBV5-4,TRBD1